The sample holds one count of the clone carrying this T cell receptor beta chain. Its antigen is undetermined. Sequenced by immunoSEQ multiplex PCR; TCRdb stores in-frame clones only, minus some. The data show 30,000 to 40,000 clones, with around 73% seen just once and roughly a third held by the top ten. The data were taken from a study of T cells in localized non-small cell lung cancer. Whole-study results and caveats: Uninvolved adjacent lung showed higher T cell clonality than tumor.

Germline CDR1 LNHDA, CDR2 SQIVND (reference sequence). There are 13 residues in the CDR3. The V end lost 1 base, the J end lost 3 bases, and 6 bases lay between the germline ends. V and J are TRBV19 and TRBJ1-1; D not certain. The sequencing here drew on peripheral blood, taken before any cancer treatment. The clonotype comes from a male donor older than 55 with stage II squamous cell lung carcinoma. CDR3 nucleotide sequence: TGTGCCAGTAGTATAGTCGCAGACACTGAAGCTTTCTTT. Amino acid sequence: CASSIVADTEAFF.